These 3 T cell receptor beta chains share one sample of origin, sequenced in a study of cytomegalovirus exposure and HLA in healthy donors. 60 Vbeta and 13 Jbeta primers were used in PCR. TCRdb keeps only in-frame clones here, not all; method: immunoSEQ multiplex PCR. The table lists about 130,000 clones, roughly three quarters of them singletons. The sample comprised PBMCs. These receptors all stem from a man under 40 in good health and CMV-seronegative.

V gene TRBV5-6 combines with J gene TRBJ1-2; no clear D. Germline CDR1 and CDR2: SGHDT and YYEEEE. This CDR3 has 13 amino acids. Trimming left V 0 bases short and J 8 bases short, with 11 bases between. The CDR3 reads CASSLGRSWGYTF. CDR3 DNA: TGTGCCAGCAGCTTGGGGAGGTCCTGGGGCTACACCTTC.

The rearrangement joins TRBV6-4 to TRBJ2-3, with D maybe TRBD2 (6 bases). Deletions cut 3 bases from V and 8 bases from J, with 18 bases between. The CDR3 is made up of 15 amino acids. From germline, CDR1 is MRHNA and CDR2 SNTAGT. The CDR3 coding sequence is TGTGCCAGCAGTGAAGGACGGGAGCTGATGGGTACGCAGTATTTT. This translates into CASSEGRELMGTQYF.

This clone has just a few counts. The J gene is TRBJ2-2, the V gene TRBV27, with 7 bases matching TRBD1. Looked up from germline, CDR1 is MNHEY and CDR2 is SMNVEV (reference sequence). CDR3 length: 14 residues. The ends lost 5 bases at V and 7 bases at J; junction bases unmatched: 7. CDR3 amino acids: CASSTGTEVGELFF. In nucleotides, the CDR3 is TGTGCCAGCAGTACCGGGACAGAGGTCGGGGAGCTGTTTTTT.